This T cell receptor beta chain was recorded in a study of OX40 agonist ivuxolimab in advanced cancers. Measured with immunoSEQ multiplex PCR; TCRdb has only the in-frame clones, and not every one. The sample comprises tens of thousands of clones, 88% of which are singletons, and 0.85% to 1.2% rests with the top ten. The CDR3 is 13 residues long. The germline V gene encodes CDR1 SGHNT and CDR2 YENEEA. The V end was cut by 6 bases, the J end by 7 bases, with 12 bases between. The chain is built from TRBV11-3 and TRBJ2-2, with D perhaps assigned TRBD1 or TRBD2 (6 bases each). The input for sequencing was CD4+ or CD8+ T cells sorted from blood, taken in a trial of the OX40 agonist ivuxolimab. This TCR came from an adult with an advanced solid tumor such as melanoma, head and neck, liver or kidney cancer. The CDR3: CASRWGADGELFF. Written as DNA, the CDR3 is TGTGCCAGCAGGTGGGGGGCCGACGGGGAGCTGTTTTTT.